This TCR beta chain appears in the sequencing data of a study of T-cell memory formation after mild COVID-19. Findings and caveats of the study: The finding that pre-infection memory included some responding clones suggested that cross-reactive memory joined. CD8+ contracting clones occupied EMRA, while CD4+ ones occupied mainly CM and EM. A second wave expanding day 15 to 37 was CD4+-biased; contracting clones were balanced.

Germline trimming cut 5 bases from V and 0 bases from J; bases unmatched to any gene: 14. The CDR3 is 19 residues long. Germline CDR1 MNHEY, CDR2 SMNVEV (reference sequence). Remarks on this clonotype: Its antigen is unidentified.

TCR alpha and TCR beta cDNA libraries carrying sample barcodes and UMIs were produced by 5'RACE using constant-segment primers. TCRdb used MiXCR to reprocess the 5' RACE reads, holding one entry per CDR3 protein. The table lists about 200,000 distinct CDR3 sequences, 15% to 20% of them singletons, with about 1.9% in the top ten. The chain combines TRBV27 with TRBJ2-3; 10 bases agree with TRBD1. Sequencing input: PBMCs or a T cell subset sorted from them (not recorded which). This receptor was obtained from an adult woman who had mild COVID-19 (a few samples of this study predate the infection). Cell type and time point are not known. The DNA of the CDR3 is TGTGCCAGCAGTCCCCGTAGGCCCGGGACAGGGGCTAGCACAGATACGCAGTATTTT. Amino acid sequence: CASSPRRPGTGASTDTQYF.